Following are 28 T cell receptor beta chains from one sample sequenced in a study of siplizumab effects on memory and regulatory T cells. Measured with immunoSEQ multiplex PCR; TCRdb has only the in-frame clones, and not every one. The top ten hold 0.62% of the sample, which has more than 95,000 clones, more than 85% seen once. The sample taken for sequencing was Tregs sorted from blood. All receptors derive from a human donor in good health.

This rearrangement joins TRBV29-1 to TRBJ2-2; weak D call: TRBD2 (5 bases). This CDR3 contains 14 residues. CDR1 and CDR2 from the germline V gene are SQVTM and ANQGSEA. Trimming stripped 7 bases from V and 4 bases from J, with 16 bases between. The chain's CDR3 is CSATLGRRTGELFF. In DNA, the CDR3 is TGCAGCGCCACCTTAGGGAGACGCACCGGGGAGCTGTTTTTT.

This chain links TRBV6-5 with TRBJ1-2; no clear D gene. Per germline, CDR1 MNHEY and CDR2 SVGAGI. Trimming cost V 4 bases and J 4 bases, with 4 bases left between them. The CDR3 runs 11 residues. The CDR3 region is CASSSTYGYTF. CDR3 nucleotides: TGTGCCAGCAGTTCCACCTATGGCTACACCTTC.

This chain connects TRBV30 to TRBJ1-4; D is undetermined. Trimming took off 1 base at V and 5 bases at J, with 11 bases between the two ends. This CDR3 comprises 14 residues. Germline V gene data show CDR1 as GTSNPN and CDR2 as SVGIG (reference sequence). The DNA of the CDR3 is TGTGCCTGGAGTGGGATGCAGTCCAATGAAAAACTGTTTTTT. It codes for CAWSGMQSNEKLFF.

The chain links TRBV4-2 to TRBJ1-2; D is uncertain. This CDR3 is built from 14 residues. V shed 4 bases and J shed 4 bases, with 13 bases lying between them. CDR1 and CDR2 (germline): LGHNA, YNFKEQ. CDR3 DNA sequence: TGTGCCAGCAGCCTAGGGTCCGCCGGCTATGGCTACACCTTC. This encodes CASSLGSAGYGYTF.

The chain recombines TRBV6-6 with TRBJ1-5; TRBD1 matches 7 bases. Germline V gene lookup returns CDR1 MNHNY and CDR2 SVGAGI (reference sequence). J lost 1 base, V lost 5 bases, and 8 bases had no gene match. The CDR3 runs to 16 residues. The CDR3 bases are TGTGCCAGCAGTCGCCTCGACAGGGCGAGCAATCAGCCCCAGCATTTT. As protein: CASSRLDRASNQPQHF.

The CDR3 here is CATSTIGGREKLFF. DNA for the CDR3: TGTGCCACCAGTACGATCGGGGGACGGGAAAAACTGTTTTTT. The chain links TRBV15 to TRBJ1-4, with a tentative D call TRBD1 (5 bases). Trimming cost V 6 bases and J 8 bases, with 16 bases left between them. The CDR3 has 14 residues. CDR1 LNHNV and CDR2 YYDKDF come from the germline V gene (reference sequence).

This clone was observed a handful of times. This CDR3 reads CASSTIAGARNEQFF. The CDR3 region has the DNA TGTGCCAGCAGTACCATAGCGGGGGCGCGCAATGAGCAGTTCTTC. V usage is TRBV27 and J usage is TRBJ2-1; 9 nucleotides match TRBD2. J was trimmed by 6 bases and V by 5 bases; bases with no gene match: 8. The length of the CDR3 is 15 residues. The germline V gene encodes CDR1 MNHEY and CDR2 SMNVEV (reference sequence).

The V call is TRBV18, the J call TRBJ2-1, with a weak D call TRBD2 (6 bases). The CDR3 totals 15 residues. Trimming cost V 2 bases and J 6 bases, with 14 bases left between them. Germline CDR1 reads KGHSH; CDR2 reads LQKENI. CDR3 sequence: CASSPSRAGGNEQFF. The DNA of the CDR3 is TGTGCCAGCTCACCATCGCGCGCCGGGGGCAATGAGCAGTTCTTC.

This chain uses TRBV5-1 with TRBJ1-3; D may be TRBD1 (5 bases). Germline V gene lookup returns CDR1 SGHRS and CDR2 YFSETQ. The V gene lost 3 bases and the J gene lost 1 base, with 17 bases spanning the gap. This CDR3 comprises 17 residues. For the CDR3, the DNA is TGCGCCAGCAGCTGGATGGGCGGGGGTTCGTCTGGAAACACCATATATTTT. This sequence encodes CASSWMGGGSSGNTIYF. Using reference TRBV5-1 and TRBJ1-3 for the parts outside the CDR3, the full variable domain is KAGVTQTPRYLIKTRGQQVTLSCSPISGHRSVSWYQQTPGQGLQFLFEYFSETQRNKGNFPGRFSGRQFSNSRSEMNVSTLELGDSALYLCASSWMGGGSSGNTIYFGEGSWLTVV.

The V gene is TRBV18, the J gene TRBJ2-3; possibly TRBD1 for D (6 bases). The CDR3 totals 12 residues. Trimming shortened V by 4 bases and J by 4 bases, and 6 bases separated the two germline ends. CDR1 KGHSH and CDR2 LQKENI come from the germline V gene. Here the CDR3 DNA reads TGTGCCAGCTCACAGGGGGCAGATACGCAGTATTTT. It translates to CASSQGADTQYF. The variable domain in full, completed from reference TRBV18 and TRBJ2-3, reads NAGVMQNPRHLVRRRGQEARLRCSPMKGHSHVYWYRQLPEEGLKFMVYLQKENIIDESGMPKERFSAEFPKEGPSILRIQQVVRGDSAAYFCASSQGADTQYFGPGTRLTVL.

The genes are TRBV5-4 and TRBJ1-1; D is perhaps TRBD1 (5 bases). The CDR3 is 16 amino acids. From germline, CDR1 is SGHNT and CDR2 YYREEE (reference sequence). V gave up 4 bases and J gave up 4 bases, with 20 bases separating them. CDR3 residues: CASSRSGGASVTEAFF. In DNA form, the CDR3 reads TGTGCCAGCAGCCGATCGGGAGGGGCCTCGGTCACTGAAGCTTTCTTT.

The chain joins TRBV7-9 to TRBJ1-4; D possibly corresponds to TRBD1 (6 bases). Trimming stripped 4 bases from V and 6 bases from J, with 21 bases between. CDR3 size: 17 residues. CDR1 is SEHNR, CDR2 FQNEAQ, per germline (reference sequence). CDR3 amino acids: CASSSLAGAYGYEKLFF. CDR3 nucleotides: TGTGCCAGCAGCTCGCTTGCGGGGGCGTACGGTTATGAAAAACTGTTTTTT.

V and J are TRBV4-2 and TRBJ2-4; 9 bases map to TRBD1. The germline CDR1 and CDR2 sequences are LGHNA and YNFKEQ. Trimming cost V 4 bases and J 3 bases; bases outside gene matches: 1. The CDR3 length is 14 residues. In DNA form, the CDR3 reads TGTGCCAGCAGCCCGACAGGGGGCAAAAACATTCAGTACTTC. It specifies CASSPTGGKNIQYF.

The chain has TRBV27 and TRBJ2-3; 14 nucleotides line up with TRBD2. This CDR3 contains 17 residues. Per the germline V gene, CDR1 is MNHEY and CDR2 is SMNVEV (reference sequence). Losses at the gene ends were 6 bases for V and 5 bases for J; bases not matched to a gene: 10. As DNA, the CDR3 is TGTGCCAGCAGGAACAAGGGACTAGCGGGAGAATTAGATACGCAGTATTTT. It translates to CASRNKGLAGELDTQYF.

This chain uses TRBV21-1 with TRBJ1-5; the table's D call, TRBD1, has no DNA check behind it. TRBV21-1 counts as a pseudogene. CDR3 length: 15 residues. The CDR3 region is CASSKSGHSNQPQHF. CDR3 coding DNA: TGTGCCAGCAGCAAAAGTGGGCATAGCAATCAGCCCCAGCATTTT.

This sequence joins TRBV5-1 and TRBJ1-3, with 7 bases that match TRBD1. Trimming at V came to 0 bases and at J to 8 bases, leaving 2 bases not matched to a gene. The germline V gene encodes CDR1 SGHRS and CDR2 YFSETQ. The CDR3 length is 13 residues. The CDR3 DNA is TGCGCCAGCAGCTTGGGACAGGGAGACACCATATATTTT. Protein sequence: CASSLGQGDTIYF.

The genes are TRBV21-1 and TRBJ2-7; the table names TRBD2, a call not compared with the DNA. TRBV21-1 is designated a pseudogene. The CDR3 spans 19 residues. The CDR3, as DNA: TGTGCCAGCAGCAAAGCCCCTAACGGGGGGGCCCTTCAGGGATACGAGCAGTACTTC. Translation gives CASSKAPNGGALQGYEQYF.

This clone was counted once. The chain couples TRBV6-5 to TRBJ2-7; D might be TRBD1 or TRBD2, each matching 5 bases. V was cut by 7 bases and J by 0 bases, with 10 bases left in between. CDR1 and CDR2 from the germline V gene are MNHEY and SVGAGI. The CDR3 is 13 residues long. CDR3 in amino acids: CASKGTSSYEQYF. The CDR3, as DNA: TGTGCCAGCAAGGGGACCTCCTCCTACGAGCAGTACTTC.

The chain combines TRBV7-9 with TRBJ2-7, with a possible D match to TRBD1 (5 bases). V was trimmed by 5 bases and J by 3 bases, leaving 17 bases between them. Germline V lookup: CDR1 SEHNR, CDR2 FQNEAQ (reference sequence). The CDR3 is made up of 15 amino acids. The CDR3 region has the DNA TGTGCCAGCAGCGGTCAGGGAATTCCCAACTACGAGCAGTACTTC. This sequence encodes CASSGQGIPNYEQYF.

The gene calls are TRBV10-3 and TRBJ2-2, with no clear D. Germline values: CDR1 ENHRY, CDR2 SYGVKD. This CDR3 spans 13 amino acids. V was trimmed by 7 bases and J by 2 bases, leaving 8 bases between them. CDR3 protein: CAITSLNTGELFF. Written as DNA, the CDR3 is TGTGCCATCACGTCCCTCAACACCGGGGAGCTGTTTTTT.

The rearrangement uses TRBV5-8 and TRBJ2-7; D is undetermined. Per germline, CDR1 SGHTS and CDR2 YDEGEE. V shed 2 bases and J shed 3 bases, with 6 bases lying between them. The CDR3 totals 12 residues. CDR3 region: CASSFEDYEQYF. CDR3 DNA: TGTGCCAGCAGCTTCGAGGACTACGAGCAGTACTTC. Full variable domain (rest looked up from reference TRBV5-8 and TRBJ2-7): EAGVTQSPTHLIKTRGQQATLRCSPISGHTSVYWYQQALGLGLQFLLWYDEGEERNRGNFPPRFSGRQFPNYSSELNVNALELEDSALYLCASSFEDYEQYFGPGTRLTVT.

J is TRBJ2-1 and V is TRBV9, with TRBD2 matching 9 bases. The trim removed 4 bases at V and 3 bases at J, leaving 14 bases unmatched. Germline values: CDR1 SGDLS, CDR2 YYNGEE. The CDR3 runs to 18 residues. CDR3 sequence (DNA): TGTGCCAGCAGCCCGCAGGAGCGGGGGGCCGCTTTCTACAATGAGCAGTTCTTC. This translates into CASSPQERGAAFYNEQFF.

The chain recombines TRBV30 with TRBJ1-6; D uncertain. V lost 3 bases and J 5 bases, leaving 5 bases between the germline ends. CDR1 and CDR2 from the germline V gene are GTSNPN and SVGIG (reference sequence). The CDR3 runs to 12 residues. The CDR3 DNA reads as TGTGCCTGGAGACGTGATAATTCACCCCTCCACTTT. Its translation is CAWRRDNSPLHF.

V usage is TRBV7-8 and J usage is TRBJ2-5; 10 bases agree with TRBD2. The CDR3 consists of 16 residues. V shed 1 base and J 4 bases; nucleotides not matched to a gene: 6. The V gene's germline CDR1 is SGHVS and CDR2 FQNEAQ. In DNA form, the CDR3 reads TGTGCCAGCAGCTTAGAACTAGCGGGAATGGGAGAGACCCAGTACTTC. Translating it yields CASSLELAGMGETQYF.

This clone was counted a single time. The genes are TRBV27 and TRBJ2-6; TRBD1 is a possible D gene (5 bases). The germline V and J ends were trimmed by 6 bases and 2 bases, with 5 bases remaining between them. The V gene's germline CDR1 is MNHEY and CDR2 SMNVEV (reference sequence). This CDR3 contains 13 residues. The CDR3 DNA reads as TGTGCCAGCAGAGGGGCTGGGGCCAACGTCCTGACTTTC. Translating it yields CASRGAGANVLTF. Full variable domain (missing parts from reference TRBV27 and TRBJ2-6): EAQVTQNPRYLITVTGKKLTVTCSQNMNHEYMSWYRQDPGLGLRQIYYSMNVEVTDKGDVPEGYKVSRKEKRNFPLILESPSPNQTSLYFCASRGAGANVLTFGAGSRLTVL.

This clone was found once. This rearrangement joins TRBV6-1 to TRBJ2-2; D call uncertain. This CDR3 is 13 amino acids long. Trimming stripped 7 bases from V and 5 bases from J, with 11 bases between. From germline, CDR1 is MNHNS and CDR2 SASEGT. In DNA, the CDR3 is TGTGCCAGCACTCGAGTCCGGACCGGGGAGCTGTTTTTT. The encoded protein is CASTRVRTGELFF.

This rearrangement joins TRBV18 to TRBJ1-3; 7 bases are a match to TRBD1. The CDR3 contains 13 residues. J gave up 4 bases and V 8 bases, and 5 bases lay outside the gene matches. CDR1 KGHSH and CDR2 LQKENI come from the germline V gene. The CDR3 DNA reads TGTGCCAGCCGTGGGACAGTCGGAAACACCATATATTTT. Its translation: CASRGTVGNTIYF.

The V gene is TRBV7-2, the J gene TRBJ1-1; the D is unclear. CDR3 length: 13 residues. From germline, CDR1 is SGHTA and CDR2 FQGNSA. With 5 bases removed from V and 7 bases from J, the gap between germline ends came to 14 bases. CDR3 nucleotides: TGTGCCAGCAGCCTCCTCCCAAGAAGTGAAGCTTTCTTT. It encodes CASSLLPRSEAFF.